This TCR beta chain was sequenced for a study of blood T cell repertoires in COVID-19. Overall study context: Researchers got acute and convalescent COVID-19 samples from the United States, Italy and Spain.

CDR1 is PRHDT, CDR2 FYEKMQ, per germline (reference sequence). V was pared by 2 bases and J by 5 bases, with 6 bases of the junction left unmatched. This CDR3 is built from 16 residues. Sequencing used immunoSEQ multiplex PCR; TCRdb keeps in-frame clones, though not all of them. In the table there are roughly 340,000 clones, 89% of which are singletons. The V call is TRBV13, the J call TRBJ2-2, with TRBD2 matching 9 bases. The source of this sequence is a woman between 25 and 40 years old with COVID-19, enrolled during active disease. The specimen sequenced was peripheral blood. The CDR3: CASSLNSGSWTGELFF. The CDR3 nucleotides read TGTGCCAGCAGCTTAAATAGCGGGAGTTGGACCGGGGAGCTGTTTTTT.